Listed here are 27 T cell receptor beta chains from one sample, sequenced in a study of ipilimumab plus nivolumab after autologous stem cell transplantation. Some clones are missing from TCRdb's copy, which holds only in-frame ones; the method was immunoSEQ multiplex PCR. The sample gives some 87,000 clones, about 83% of which show up once; approximately 2.2% is in the top ten. The sample was PBMCs, taken in a trial of ipilimumab plus nivolumab as post-transplant consolidation. These TCRs come from a male donor with diffuse large B-cell lymphoma.

The genes are TRBV6-1 and TRBJ2-3; 10 nucleotides line up with TRBD2. With V trimmed by 4 bases and J by 4 bases, 8 bases remained unmatched. Germline assignment: CDR1 MNHNS and CDR2 SASEGT. There are 16 residues in the CDR3. The CDR3 loop reads CASSVILAGLPDTQYF. CDR3 sequence (DNA): TGTGCCAGCAGTGTGATACTAGCGGGGCTGCCAGATACGCAGTATTTT.

The chain couples TRBV4-1 to TRBJ1-1, with D tentatively TRBD1 (5 bases). The CDR3 sequence is 15 residues long. The ends were cut back, 6 bases at V and 0 bases at J, with 14 bases in the middle. The germline gives CDR1 MGHRA, CDR2 YSYEKL. The CDR3: CASRTRVFMNTEAFF. CDR3 bases: TGCGCCAGCAGGACCAGGGTATTCATGAACACTGAAGCTTTCTTT.

This clone was seen only once. J is TRBJ1-4 and V is TRBV1; TRBD1, the D gene given by the table, was not confirmed from the DNA. TRBV1 is listed as a pseudogene. This CDR3 has 15 residues. The CDR3 sequence: CTSSQEDRANEKLFF. The CDR3 coding sequence is TGCACCAGCAGCCAAGAGGACAGGGCTAATGAAAAACTGTTTTTT.

The chain combines TRBV9 with TRBJ1-5; D gene ambiguous. Germline V CDR1 and CDR2: SGDLS, YYNGEE. The CDR3 consists of 14 residues. V was clipped by 3 bases and J by 0 bases, with 7 bases between them. CDR3 in amino acids: CASSADLSNQPQHF. CDR3 bases: TGTGCCAGCAGCGCCGACCTTAGCAATCAGCCCCAGCATTTT.

This CDR3 reads CASSVGGLNTGELFF. The CDR3 bases are TGTGCCAGCAGCGTAGGGGGTCTAAACACCGGGGAGCTGTTTTTT. This chain connects TRBV9 to TRBJ2-2; no clear D. The CDR3 is made up of 15 amino acids. Germline CDR1 is SGDLS and CDR2 is YYNGEE. V was shortened by 0 bases and J by 2 bases, with 8 bases between the two germline ends.

The J gene is TRBJ2-7, the V gene TRBV5-1; D is uncertain. Per germline, CDR1 SGHRS and CDR2 YFSETQ. V dropped 4 bases and J dropped 2 bases, with 10 bases sitting between them. The CDR3 length is 13 residues. CDR3 sequence reads: CASSPQMTYEQYF. The CDR3 nucleotides are TGCGCCAGCAGCCCCCAGATGACCTACGAGCAGTACTTC.

This clone has a single count. The chain recombines TRBV2 with TRBJ1-2, with D maybe TRBD1 (6 bases). Deletions cut 1 base from V and 5 bases from J, with 8 bases between. From germline, CDR1 is SNHLY and CDR2 FYNNEI. This CDR3 contains 13 residues. CDR3 region: CASSEGTEYGYTF. Written as DNA, the CDR3 is TGTGCCAGCAGTGAAGGGACAGAATATGGCTACACCTTC. Full variable domain (missing parts from reference TRBV2 and TRBJ1-2): EPEVTQTPSHQVTQMGQEVILRCVPISNHLYFYWYRQILGQKVEFLVSFYNNEISEKSEIFDDQFSVERPDGSNFTLKIRSTKLEDSAMYFCASSEGTEYGYTFGSGTRLTVV.

This rearrangement joins TRBV19 to TRBJ1-5, with 7 bases that match TRBD1. Germline V gene sequence: CDR1 LNHDA, CDR2 SQIVND (reference sequence). The CDR3 runs to 15 residues. V gave up 2 bases and J gave up 6 bases; unmatched junction bases: 7. CDR3 bases: TGTGCCAGTAGTATACGGGACAGTAAAAGTCAGCCCCAGCATTTT. The encoded protein is CASSIRDSKSQPQHF.

The chain has TRBV2 and TRBJ1-1; tentatively, D is TRBD1 (6 bases). The germline gives CDR1 SNHLY, CDR2 FYNNEI. This CDR3 comprises 13 residues. V lost 7 bases and J 6 bases, leaving 15 bases between the germline ends. The CDR3 sequence: CASKQGIGPEAFF. The CDR3 bases are TGTGCCAGCAAACAGGGTATAGGTCCTGAAGCTTTCTTT. The full variable domain, its missing parts supplied by reference TRBV2 and TRBJ1-1, is EPEVTQTPSHQVTQMGQEVILRCVPISNHLYFYWYRQILGQKVEFLVSFYNNEISEKSEIFDDQFSVERPDGSNFTLKIRSTKLEDSAMYFCASKQGIGPEAFFGQGTRLTVV.

The chain carries TRBV12-5 and TRBJ1-4, with D possibly being TRBD1 (5 bases). CDR1 LGHNT and CDR2 FRNRAP come from the germline V gene. Trimming took off 3 bases at V and 2 bases at J, with 7 bases between the two ends. CDR3 size: 14 residues. CDR3 amino acids: CASGFGGTNEKLFF. The CDR3 DNA reads TGTGCTAGTGGTTTTGGGGGGACTAATGAAAAACTGTTTTTT.

The chain carries TRBV4-3 and TRBJ2-2; 8 bases fit TRBD2. This CDR3 has 15 residues. Trimming removed 4 bases from V and 4 bases from J; junction bases left unmatched: 5. The V gene's germline CDR1 is LGHNA and CDR2 YSLEER. CDR3 nucleotide sequence: TGCGCCAGCAGCCCGGTCCGGGGGGGCACCGGGGAGCTGTTTTTT. The encoded protein is CASSPVRGGTGELFF.

This clone was detected only once. The rearrangement uses TRBV19 and TRBJ1-4; maybe TRBD1 (5 bases). The V and J ends lost 6 bases and 0 bases respectively, with 11 bases between them. CDR1 LNHDA and CDR2 SQIVND come from the germline V gene (reference sequence). CDR3 length equals 15 residues. CDR3: CASRQVDATNEKLFF. CDR3 DNA sequence: TGTGCCAGTAGACAGGTAGATGCAACTAATGAAAAACTGTTTTTT.

This rearrangement joins TRBV15 to TRBJ2-7; the D gene is possibly TRBD1 (6 bases). Deletions cut 7 bases from V and 0 bases from J, with 13 bases between. The length of the CDR3 is 14 residues. Per the germline V gene, CDR1 is LNHNV and CDR2 is YYDKDF (reference sequence). The CDR3 is CATKGTLGSYEQYF. CDR3 sequence (DNA): TGTGCCACCAAGGGGACACTGGGCTCCTACGAGCAGTACTTC.

The chain is built from TRBV12-5 and TRBJ1-6; TRBD1 might be the D (5 bases). Germline CDR1 reads LGHNT; CDR2 reads FRNRAP. Trimming took off 1 base at V and 1 base at J, with 26 bases between the two ends. This CDR3 has 22 residues. The CDR3 loop is CASGLAFGDFQSEGSYNSPLHF. The CDR3 DNA sequence: TGTGCTAGTGGTTTGGCATTCGGGGACTTCCAAAGTGAGGGGTCCTATAATTCACCCCTCCACTTT.

CDR3 amino acids: CASSQTWSDEQPQHF. CDR3 DNA sequence: TGTGCCAGCAGCCAAACTTGGTCGGACGAGCAGCCCCAGCATTTT. The V gene is TRBV4-2, the J gene TRBJ1-5; D gene unclear. Trimming stripped 2 bases from V and 7 bases from J, with 15 bases between. Germline V gene lookup returns CDR1 LGHNA and CDR2 YNFKEQ. The CDR3 loop spans 15 amino acids.

This chain connects TRBV10-3 to TRBJ2-7; D is unclear. Germline CDR1 ENHRY, CDR2 SYGVKD. This CDR3 is 15 amino acids long. V lost 0 bases and J lost 3, with 12 bases in between. The CDR3, as DNA: TGTGCCATCAGTGAGTCCTGGGATCGGATCTACGAGCAGTACTTC. Residues: CAISESWDRIYEQYF.

This chain connects TRBV7-9 to TRBJ2-1, with 7 bases lining up with TRBD2. Germline CDR1 SEHNR, CDR2 FQNEAQ (reference sequence). The CDR3 has 15 amino acids. V lost 2 bases, J lost 2 bases, and 3 bases stayed unmatched. CDR3 DNA: TGTGCCAGCAGCTTACTGGCGGGGGCCTACAATGAGCAGTTCTTC. Protein: CASSLLAGAYNEQFF.

The chain is built from TRBV27 and TRBJ1-6; D is undetermined. V was trimmed by 9 bases and J by 10 bases, leaving 16 bases between them. Per the germline V gene, CDR1 is MNHEY and CDR2 is SMNVEV (reference sequence). The CDR3 extends over 13 amino acids. CDR3 coding DNA: TGTGCCAGTGGGCTAGGGTTAAGATCACCCCTCCACTTT. It is translated as CASGLGLRSPLHF.

This clone occurred a few times. This chain joins TRBV4-2 and TRBJ1-2; TRBD1 aligns across 8 bases. Germline CDR1 and CDR2: LGHNA and YNFKEQ. With V trimmed by 4 bases and J by 3 bases, 1 base remained unmatched. CDR3 length: 13 amino acids. CDR3 nucleotide sequence: TGTGCCAGCAGCCCGACAGGGGACTATGGCTACACCTTC. This sequence encodes CASSPTGDYGYTF.

The chain has TRBV5-1 and TRBJ1-1, with D possibly TRBD1 on 5 matching bases. This CDR3 is 15 amino acids long. The V end was cut by 4 bases, the J end by 5 bases, with 18 bases between. Germline CDR1 reads SGHRS; CDR2 reads YFSETQ. CDR3 sequence reads: CASSPDGGYVTEAFF. The CDR3 bases are TGCGCCAGCAGCCCAGATGGGGGATACGTGACTGAAGCTTTCTTT.

The V call is TRBV7-9, the J call TRBJ2-5, with TRBD2 identical over 8 bases. With V trimmed by 5 bases and J by 0 bases, 5 bases remained unmatched. CDR3 length equals 15 residues. CDR1 SEHNR and CDR2 FQNEAQ come from the germline V gene (reference sequence). In DNA form, the CDR3 reads TGTGCCAGCAGCCTGACGGGGGGGTACCAAGAGACCCAGTACTTC. Protein: CASSLTGGYQETQYF.

This clone was observed a single time. The CDR3 DNA sequence: TGTGCCAGCAGTTGGGAATGGAACTCCGGGGTCTACACCTTC. Its translation is CASSWEWNSGVYTF. This chain links TRBV6-5 with TRBJ1-2, with D hard to call. Trimming took 4 bases from V and 10 from J, leaving 19 bases between them. CDR3 length: 14 residues. CDR1 and CDR2 (germline): MNHEY, SVGAGI.

The chain is built from TRBV6-1 and TRBJ2-2, with D possibly called TRBD1 or TRBD2 (5 bases each). The CDR3 runs to 14 residues. From germline, CDR1 is MNHNS and CDR2 SASEGT. Between the trimmed V and J ends, which lost 5 bases and 3 bases, there was a span of 10 bases. Here the CDR3 reads CASSSGTYTGELFF. In nucleotides, the CDR3 is TGTGCCAGCAGTTCCGGGACCTACACCGGGGAGCTGTTTTTT.

The chain couples TRBV7-9 to TRBJ2-7; 11 nucleotides line up with TRBD1. The CDR3 has 16 amino acids. J was trimmed by 4 bases and V by 5 bases; bases with no gene match: 10. Germline assignment: CDR1 SEHNR and CDR2 FQNEAQ (reference sequence). CDR3 region: CASSLGQGGVVYEQYF. CDR3 nucleotides: TGTGCCAGCAGCCTGGGACAGGGGGGGGTAGTGTACGAGCAGTACTTC. The variable domain in full, with the rest retrieved from reference TRBV7-9 and TRBJ2-7, is DTGVSQNPRHKITKRGQNVTFRCDPISEHNRLYWYRQTLGQGPEFLTYFQNEAQLEKSRLLSDRFSAERPKGSFSTLEIQRTEQGDSAMYLCASSLGQGGVVYEQYFGPGTRLTVT.

This chain joins TRBV6-1 and TRBJ2-3, with 9 bases that match TRBD2. Germline loops: CDR1 MNHNS, CDR2 SASEGT. There are 18 residues in the CDR3. V lost 4 bases and J lost 4; bases outside the gene matches: 15. The CDR3 nucleotides are TGTGCCAGCAGTGTAAGCCACCGGGGCGGGGGGGCAGCAGATACGCAGTATTTT. It translates to CASSVSHRGGGAADTQYF.

The rearrangement joins TRBV6-1 to TRBJ2-7; TRBD1 aligns across 7 bases. The CDR3 totals 14 residues. CDR1 and CDR2 from the germline V gene are MNHNS and SASEGT. Trimming removed 6 bases from V and 0 bases from J; junction bases left unmatched: 5. The CDR3 nucleotides are TGTGCCAGCAGGACCACAGGGGACTCCTACGAGCAGTACTTC. Protein sequence: CASRTTGDSYEQYF.

This clone was seen a few times. V usage is TRBV7-6 and J usage is TRBJ2-2; TRBD1 matches 10 bases. J gave up 4 bases and V 0 bases, and 11 bases lay outside the gene matches. Germline-derived CDR1 and CDR2 are SGHVS and FNYEAQ. The CDR3 length is 19 residues. The CDR3 DNA reads as TGTGCCAGCAGCTTAGCGCCTAGCTCCGGGACAGGGGTCACCGGGGAGCTGTTTTTT. This gives the protein CASSLAPSSGTGVTGELFF.